Presented here are 19 T cell receptor beta chains from one specimen sequenced in a study of cytomegalovirus exposure and HLA in healthy donors. 60 Vbeta and 13 Jbeta primers were used in PCR. Profiled with immunoSEQ multiplex PCR; TCRdb holds only in-frame clones, not every one. Here the sample spans hundreds of thousands of clones, roughly 79% being singletons. The sequenced material came from PBMCs. The source is a woman aged 35 to 49 in good health and CMV-seronegative.

With respect to this clone: The germline gene is not matched at one end of the junction; a read error may be the cause. The gene calls are TRBV27 and TRBJ1-6, with 7 bases matching TRBD1. CDR1 and CDR2 from the germline V gene are MNHEY and SMNVEV (reference sequence). This CDR3 has 13 residues. The CDR3: CASSLGQSSPFHF. The CDR3 DNA reads as TGTGCCAGCAGTCTGGGACAGAGTTCACCCTTCCACTTT.

This clone was counted a few times. The gene calls are TRBV11-2 and TRBJ1-2; D is unresolved. Trimming cost V 5 bases and J 4 bases, with 20 bases left between them. There are 16 residues in the CDR3. CDR1 and CDR2 (germline): SGHAT, FQNNGV. This CDR3 is CASSAIFGRKGYGYTF. The CDR3 DNA sequence: TGTGCCAGCAGCGCTATATTCGGGAGGAAAGGCTATGGCTACACCTTC.

V and J are TRBV27 and TRBJ1-3, with D unresolved. V gave up 7 bases and J gave up 4 bases, with 5 bases separating them. This CDR3 is 11 amino acids long. The germline V gene has CDR1 MNHEY and CDR2 SMNVEV (reference sequence). The CDR3 DNA follows: TGTGCCAGCAAGCGGGGAAACACCATATATTTT. This codes for CASKRGNTIYF.

V is TRBV14 and J is TRBJ1-6, with D maybe TRBD1 (6 bases). The CDR3 covers 14 residues. Germline V CDR1 and CDR2: SGHDN, FVKESK. V dropped 7 bases and J dropped 7 bases, with 14 bases sitting between them. CDR3 nucleotide sequence: TGTGCCAGCAAGGGGGAGCTCCTCAATTCACCCCTCCACTTT. This encodes CASKGELLNSPLHF.

The chain links TRBV7-2 to TRBJ2-3; 7 positions match TRBD1. Germline CDR1 and CDR2: SGHTA and FQGNSA. Losses at the gene ends were 5 bases for V and 7 bases for J; bases not matched to a gene: 18. CDR3 length equals 17 residues. The CDR3 reads CASSSKGKGARRNTQYF. CDR3 DNA sequence: TGTGCCAGCAGCAGCAAGGGAAAGGGGGCGAGGCGGAATACGCAGTATTTT.

V is TRBV2 and J is TRBJ1-6, with D maybe TRBD1 (6 bases). CDR1 is SNHLY and CDR2 is FYNNEI in the germline V gene. V was pared by 6 bases and J by 7 bases, with 10 bases between. The CDR3 sequence is 13 residues long. CDR3 amino acids: CASRQGPNSPLHF. CDR3 bases: TGTGCCAGCAGACAGGGACCGAATTCACCCCTCCACTTT.

V is TRBV5-1 and J is TRBJ2-1; 10 nucleotides line up with TRBD2. The CDR3 is 15 amino acids. Germline V gives CDR1 SGHRS, CDR2 YFSETQ. J gave up 7 bases and V 3 bases, and 7 bases lay outside the gene matches. CDR3 sequence: CASSSQAGGINEQFF. Here the CDR3 DNA reads TGCGCCAGCAGCTCACAAGCGGGGGGGATAAATGAGCAGTTCTTC.

The genes are TRBV6-1 and TRBJ1-6, with D unclear. Germline V gene sequence: CDR1 MNHNS, CDR2 SASEGT. CDR3 length: 14 residues. Trimming removed 2 bases from V and 12 bases from J, with 14 bases in between. Written as DNA, the CDR3 is TGTGCCAGCAGTGAACCGCCTTTTAAGCAACCCCTCCACTTT. Translation gives CASSEPPFKQPLHF.

The genes are TRBV6-1 and TRBJ1-2, with TRBD1 as a possible D gene (5 bases). V gave up 7 bases and J gave up 4 bases, with 13 bases separating them. This CDR3 region has 13 residues. Germline V gene lookup returns CDR1 MNHNS and CDR2 SASEGT. CDR3 sequence: CASTSWGVYGYTF. The CDR3 DNA follows: TGTGCCAGCACCTCGTGGGGGGTCTATGGCTACACCTTC.

The chain recombines TRBV6-1 with TRBJ2-7; TRBD2 is a possible D gene (5 bases). From germline, CDR1 is MNHNS and CDR2 SASEGT. This CDR3 region has 12 residues. Deletions cut 7 bases from V and 1 base from J, with 8 bases between. This chain's CDR3 is CASIGISYEQYF. The CDR3 nucleotides are TGTGCCAGCATCGGGATTTCCTACGAGCAGTACTTC.

The rearrangement links TRBV6-5 to TRBJ1-6, with 7 bases lining up with TRBD1. This CDR3 is 14 amino acids long. Germline V lookup: CDR1 MNHEY, CDR2 SVGAGI. V dropped 5 bases and J dropped 7; count of bases not matched to a gene: 5. CDR3 protein: CASSQTGANSPLHF. The CDR3 DNA follows: TGTGCCAGCAGTCAAACAGGGGCGAATTCACCCCTCCACTTT.

The V and J genes are TRBV7-2 and TRBJ2-7, with D possibly matching TRBD1 (5 bases). The CDR3 runs to 14 residues. V lost 3 bases and J lost 2, with 11 bases in between. CDR1 SGHTA and CDR2 FQGNSA come from the germline V gene. CDR3 region: CASSFDSTTYEQYF. The CDR3 DNA is TGTGCCAGCAGCTTCGACAGTACCACCTACGAGCAGTACTTC.

This sequence joins TRBV2 and TRBJ1-1; D is perhaps TRBD1 (6 bases). Germline assignment: CDR1 SNHLY and CDR2 FYNNEI. V lost 5 bases, J lost 1 base, and 17 bases lay in between. The CDR3 is 16 amino acids. The CDR3 DNA reads as TGTGCCAGCAGTTTTTGGCAACAGGGTACGAACACTGAAGCTTTCTTT. It encodes CASSFWQQGTNTEAFF.

The V and J genes are TRBV7-2 and TRBJ1-5; TRBD1 might be the D (6 bases). The CDR3 is 15 amino acids. V lost 5 bases, J lost 5 bases, and 16 bases lay in between. Germline V lookup: CDR1 SGHTA, CDR2 FQGNSA. As DNA, the CDR3 is TGTGCCAGCAGCCTATCGGGGGGCGAGGATCAGCCCCAGCATTTT. It translates to CASSLSGGEDQPQHF.

The V and J genes are TRBV18 and TRBJ2-7; 8 positions match TRBD1. This CDR3 comprises 14 residues. Germline trimming cut 2 bases from V and 4 bases from J; bases unmatched to any gene: 4. CDR1 and CDR2 (germline): KGHSH, LQKENI. CDR3 loop: CASSPSQGAYEQYF. CDR3 nucleotide sequence: TGTGCCAGCTCACCAAGTCAGGGGGCTTACGAGCAGTACTTC.

The V call is TRBV7-8, the J call TRBJ1-4; 8 bases align to TRBD1. The junction had 7 bases not matched to a gene; V was cut back by 5 bases and J by 8 bases. This CDR3 region has 14 residues. Per the germline V gene, CDR1 is SGHVS and CDR2 is FQNEAQ. The CDR3 loop is CASSRDRLVEKLFF. The DNA for the CDR3 is TGTGCCAGCAGCCGGGACAGGCTGGTAGAAAAACTGTTTTTT.

DNA for the CDR3: TGTGCCAGCAGCTCCTCCAGGACAGGGGGAGGAAACACCATATATTTT. This codes for CASSSSRTGGGNTIYF. This rearrangement joins TRBV7-9 to TRBJ1-3, with TRBD1 identical over 10 bases. Per the germline V gene, CDR1 is SEHNR and CDR2 is FQNEAQ (reference sequence). J gave up 4 bases and V 4 bases, and 7 bases lay outside the gene matches. The CDR3 has 16 amino acids.

This chain joins TRBV9 and TRBJ2-5; 9 bases align to TRBD2. With 0 bases clipped from V and 1 base from J, the junction kept 4 bases outside the gene matches. Per the germline V gene, CDR1 is SGDLS and CDR2 is YYNGEE. The length of the CDR3 is 16 residues. The CDR3 spells CASSVGSSGSQETQYF. CDR3 nucleotides: TGTGCCAGCAGCGTAGGGAGTAGCGGGAGCCAAGAGACCCAGTACTTC.

This rearrangement joins TRBV5-4 to TRBJ1-2; D may be TRBD1 (6 bases). With 7 bases removed from V and 0 bases from J, the gap between germline ends came to 16 bases. The germline V gene has CDR1 SGHNT and CDR2 YYREEE (reference sequence). CDR3 size: 15 residues. The CDR3 DNA is TGTGCCAGCCAACTGGGGGGGGCCTCTAACTATGGCTACACCTTC. It translates to CASQLGGASNYGYTF.